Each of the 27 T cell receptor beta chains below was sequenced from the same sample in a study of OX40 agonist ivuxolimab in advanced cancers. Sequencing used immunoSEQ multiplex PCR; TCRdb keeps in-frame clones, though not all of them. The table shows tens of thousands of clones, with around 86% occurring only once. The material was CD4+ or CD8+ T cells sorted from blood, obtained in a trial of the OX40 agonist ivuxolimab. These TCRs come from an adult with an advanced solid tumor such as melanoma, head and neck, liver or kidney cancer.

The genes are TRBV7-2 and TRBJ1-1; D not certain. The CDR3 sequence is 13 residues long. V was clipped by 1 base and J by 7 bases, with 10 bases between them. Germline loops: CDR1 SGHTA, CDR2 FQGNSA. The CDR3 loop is CASSLGWSGEAFF. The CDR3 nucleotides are TGTGCCAGCAGCTTAGGATGGTCGGGTGAAGCTTTCTTT. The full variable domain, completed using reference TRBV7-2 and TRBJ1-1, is GAGVSQSPSNKVTEKGKDVELRCDPISGHTALYWYRQSLGQGLEFLIYFQGNSAPDKSGLPSDRFSAERTGGSVSTLTIQRTQQEDSAVYLCASSLGWSGEAFFGQGTRLTVV.

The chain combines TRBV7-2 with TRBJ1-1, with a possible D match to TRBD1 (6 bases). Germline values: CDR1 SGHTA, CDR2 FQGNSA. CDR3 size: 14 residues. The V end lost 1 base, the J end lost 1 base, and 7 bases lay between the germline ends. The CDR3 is CASSLGTANTEAFF. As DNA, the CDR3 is TGTGCCAGCAGCTTAGGGACAGCGAACACTGAAGCTTTCTTT.

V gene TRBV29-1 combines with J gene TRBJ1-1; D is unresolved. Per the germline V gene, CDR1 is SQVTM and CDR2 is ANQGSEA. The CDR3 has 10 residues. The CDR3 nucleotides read TGCGCGGGGAAGAACACTGAAGCTTTCTTT. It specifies CAGKNTEAFF.

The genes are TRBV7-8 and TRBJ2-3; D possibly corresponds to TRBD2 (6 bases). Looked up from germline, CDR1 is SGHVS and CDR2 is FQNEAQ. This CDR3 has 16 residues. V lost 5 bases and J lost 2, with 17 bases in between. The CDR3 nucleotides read TGTGCCAGCAGCCCCCGAGGAGGGGACCCCACAGATACGCAGTATTTT. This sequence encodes CASSPRGGDPTDTQYF.

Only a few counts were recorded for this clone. This CDR3 is CASSLGGGGDAEAFF. The CDR3 coding sequence is TGTGCCAGCAGCCTCGGGGGTGGCGGGGACGCTGAAGCTTTCTTT. The V and J genes are TRBV11-3 and TRBJ1-1, with D possibly matching TRBD1 (5 bases). V shed 5 bases and J shed 6 bases, with 19 bases lying between them. The CDR3 has 15 residues. The germline gives CDR1 SGHNT, CDR2 YENEEA.

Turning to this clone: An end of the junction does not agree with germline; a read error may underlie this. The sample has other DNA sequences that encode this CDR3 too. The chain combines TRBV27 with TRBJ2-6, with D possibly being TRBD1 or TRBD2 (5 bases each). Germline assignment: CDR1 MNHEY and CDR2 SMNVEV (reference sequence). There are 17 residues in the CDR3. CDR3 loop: CASSLLPPGPGANVLTF. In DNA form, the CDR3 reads TGCGCCAGCAGTTTATTGCCGCCGGGACCTGGGGCCAACGTCCTGACTTTC.

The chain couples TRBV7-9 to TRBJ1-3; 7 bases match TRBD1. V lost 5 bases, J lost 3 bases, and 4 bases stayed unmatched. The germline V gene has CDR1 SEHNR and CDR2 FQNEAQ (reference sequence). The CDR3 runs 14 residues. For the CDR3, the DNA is TGTGCCAGCAGCCGACAGGGTAGTGGAAACACCATATATTTT. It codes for CASSRQGSGNTIYF.

The CDR3: CASSSTTGADTQYF. In nucleotides, the CDR3 is TGTGCCAGCTCATCGACCACAGGGGCAGATACGCAGTATTTT. The chain joins TRBV18 to TRBJ2-3, with TRBD1 identical over 7 bases. The germline V gene has CDR1 KGHSH and CDR2 LQKENI. The CDR3 is 14 residues long. V lost 5 bases, J lost 4 bases, and 6 bases stayed unmatched.

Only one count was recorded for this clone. The CDR3 here is CASSISFGGELFF. The CDR3 DNA is TGTGCCAGTAGTATTTCGTTTGGGGGGGAGCTGTTTTTT. The chain carries TRBV19 and TRBJ2-2, with D uncertain. Germline CDR1 LNHDA, CDR2 SQIVND (reference sequence). The CDR3 is 13 residues long. The V end lost 3 bases, the J end lost 8 bases, and 10 bases lay between the germline ends.

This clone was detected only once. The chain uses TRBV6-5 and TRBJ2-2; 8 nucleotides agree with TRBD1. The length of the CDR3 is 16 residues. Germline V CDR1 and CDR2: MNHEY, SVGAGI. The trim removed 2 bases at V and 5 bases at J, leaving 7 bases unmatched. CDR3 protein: CASSYPQGAWTGELFF. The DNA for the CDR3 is TGTGCCAGCAGTTACCCCCAGGGGGCTTGGACCGGGGAGCTGTTTTTT.

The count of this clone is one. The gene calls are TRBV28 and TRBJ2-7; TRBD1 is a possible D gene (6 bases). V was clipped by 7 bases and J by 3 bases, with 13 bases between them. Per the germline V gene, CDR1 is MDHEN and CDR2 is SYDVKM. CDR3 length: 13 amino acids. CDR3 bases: TGTGCCAGCACCGGGACAAATAACTACGAGCAGTACTTC. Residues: CASTGTNNYEQYF.

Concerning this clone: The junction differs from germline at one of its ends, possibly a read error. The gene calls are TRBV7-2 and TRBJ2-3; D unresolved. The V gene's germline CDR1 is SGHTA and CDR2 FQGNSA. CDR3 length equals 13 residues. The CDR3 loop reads CASTLQVTDTQYF. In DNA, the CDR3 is TGTGCCAGCACCTTACAAGTCACAGATACGCAGTATTTT.

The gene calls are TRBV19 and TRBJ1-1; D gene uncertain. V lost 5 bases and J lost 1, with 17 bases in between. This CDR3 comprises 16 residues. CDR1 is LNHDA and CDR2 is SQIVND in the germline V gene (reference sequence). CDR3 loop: CASSPPLRVRNTEAFF. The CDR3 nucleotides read TGTGCCAGTAGTCCACCCCTCCGGGTTAGGAACACTGAAGCTTTCTTT.

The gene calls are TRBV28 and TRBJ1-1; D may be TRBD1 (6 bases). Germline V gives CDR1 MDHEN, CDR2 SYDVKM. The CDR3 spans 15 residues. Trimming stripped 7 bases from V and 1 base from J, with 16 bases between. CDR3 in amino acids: CASKRPSQGNTEAFF. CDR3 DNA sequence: TGTGCCAGCAAACGACCCTCACAGGGGAACACTGAAGCTTTCTTT.

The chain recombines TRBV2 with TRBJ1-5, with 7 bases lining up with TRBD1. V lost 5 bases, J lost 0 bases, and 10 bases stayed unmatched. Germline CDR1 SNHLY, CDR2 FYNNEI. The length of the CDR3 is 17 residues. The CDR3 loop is CASSQQGRGHSNQPQHF. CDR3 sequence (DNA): TGTGCCAGCAGTCAACAGGGAAGGGGGCATAGCAATCAGCCCCAGCATTTT.

The CDR3, as DNA: TGCGCCAGCAGCCGCGGGACAAGGAACACTGAAGCTTTCTTT. Its protein is CASSRGTRNTEAFF. The chain recombines TRBV5-1 with TRBJ1-1, with D perhaps TRBD1 (6 bases). From germline, CDR1 is SGHRS and CDR2 YFSETQ. V gave up 4 bases and J gave up 1 base, with 11 bases separating them. This CDR3 contains 14 residues.

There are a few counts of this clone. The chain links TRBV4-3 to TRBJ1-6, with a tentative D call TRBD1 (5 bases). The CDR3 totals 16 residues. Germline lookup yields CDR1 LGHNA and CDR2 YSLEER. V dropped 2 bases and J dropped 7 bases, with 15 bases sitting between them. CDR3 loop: CASSQNLDWGNSPLHF. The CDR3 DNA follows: TGCGCCAGCAGCCAAAACTTGGACTGGGGGAATTCACCCCTCCACTTT.

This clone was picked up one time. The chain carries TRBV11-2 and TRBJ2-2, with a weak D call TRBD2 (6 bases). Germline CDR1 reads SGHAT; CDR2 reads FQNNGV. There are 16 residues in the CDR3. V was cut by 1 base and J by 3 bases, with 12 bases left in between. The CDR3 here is CASSLVGGADTGELFF. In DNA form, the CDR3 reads TGTGCCAGCAGCTTAGTCGGAGGGGCGGACACCGGGGAGCTGTTTTTT.

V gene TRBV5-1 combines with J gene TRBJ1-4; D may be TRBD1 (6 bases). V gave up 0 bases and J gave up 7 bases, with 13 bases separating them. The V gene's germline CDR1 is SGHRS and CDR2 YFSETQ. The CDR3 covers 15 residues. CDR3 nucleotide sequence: TGCGCCAGCAGCTTGGAAGGGACAACGGGTGAAAAACTGTTTTTT. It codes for CASSLEGTTGEKLFF.

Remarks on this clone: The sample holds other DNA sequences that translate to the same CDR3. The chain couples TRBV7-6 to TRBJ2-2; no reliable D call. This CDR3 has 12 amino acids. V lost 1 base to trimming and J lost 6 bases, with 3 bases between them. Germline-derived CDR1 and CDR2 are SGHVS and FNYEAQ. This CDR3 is CASSLVPGELFF. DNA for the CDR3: TGTGCCAGCAGCTTAGTCCCCGGGGAGCTGTTTTTT. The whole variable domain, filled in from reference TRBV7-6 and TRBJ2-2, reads GAGVSQSPRYKVTKRGQDVALRCDPISGHVSLYWYRQALGQGPEFLTYFNYEAQQDKSGLPNDRFSAERPEGSISTLTIQRTEQRDSAMYRCASSLVPGELFFGEGSRLTVL.

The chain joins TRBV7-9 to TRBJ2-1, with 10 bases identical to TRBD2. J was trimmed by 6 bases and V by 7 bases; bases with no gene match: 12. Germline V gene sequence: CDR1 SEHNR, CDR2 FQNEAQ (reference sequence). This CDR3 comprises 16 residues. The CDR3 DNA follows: TGTGCCAGCACCCAGGGAGCGGGGGGGAAACGCAATGAGCAGTTCTTC. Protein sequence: CASTQGAGGKRNEQFF. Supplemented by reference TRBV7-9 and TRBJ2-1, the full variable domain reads DTGVSQNPRHKITKRGQNVTFRCDPISEHNRLYWYRQTLGQGPEFLTYFQNEAQLEKSRLLSDRFSAERPKGSFSTLEIQRTEQGDSAMYLCASTQGAGGKRNEQFFGPGTRLTVL.

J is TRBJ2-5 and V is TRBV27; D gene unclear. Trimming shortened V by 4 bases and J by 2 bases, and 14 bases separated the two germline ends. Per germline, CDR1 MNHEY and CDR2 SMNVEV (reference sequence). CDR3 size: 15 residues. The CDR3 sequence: CASSSTYRPQETQYF. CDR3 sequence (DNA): TGTGCCAGCAGTTCCACGTATAGGCCTCAAGAGACCCAGTACTTC.

The CDR3: CASSHPLRGTYGYTF. CDR3 DNA sequence: TGTGCCAGCAGTCATCCCCTCAGGGGGACCTATGGCTACACCTTC. The gene calls are TRBV5-4 and TRBJ1-2; 7 bases map to TRBD1. This CDR3 has 15 residues. The V gene's germline CDR1 is SGHNT and CDR2 YYREEE (reference sequence). The ends lost 5 bases at V and 4 bases at J; junction bases unmatched: 11.

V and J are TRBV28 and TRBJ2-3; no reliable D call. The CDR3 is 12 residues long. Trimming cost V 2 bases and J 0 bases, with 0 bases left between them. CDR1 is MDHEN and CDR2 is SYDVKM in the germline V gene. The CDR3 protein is CASSLSTDTQYF. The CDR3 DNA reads TGTGCCAGCAGTTTAAGCACAGATACGCAGTATTTT.

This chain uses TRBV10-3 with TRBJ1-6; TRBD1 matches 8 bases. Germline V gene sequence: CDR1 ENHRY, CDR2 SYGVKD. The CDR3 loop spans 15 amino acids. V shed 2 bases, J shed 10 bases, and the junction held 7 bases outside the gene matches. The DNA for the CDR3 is TGTGCCATCAGTGAGGGGCAGGGGGCTAACTCACCCCTCCACTTT. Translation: CAISEGQGANSPLHF.

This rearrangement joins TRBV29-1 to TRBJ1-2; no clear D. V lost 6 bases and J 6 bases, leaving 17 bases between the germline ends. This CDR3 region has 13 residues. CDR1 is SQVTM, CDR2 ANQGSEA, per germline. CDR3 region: CSVAPTRGNGYTF. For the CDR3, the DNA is TGCAGCGTAGCACCGACAAGAGGGAATGGCTACACCTTC.

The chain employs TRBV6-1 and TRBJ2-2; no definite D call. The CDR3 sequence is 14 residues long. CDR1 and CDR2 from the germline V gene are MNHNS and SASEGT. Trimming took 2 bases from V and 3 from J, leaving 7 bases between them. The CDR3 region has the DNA TGTGCCAGCAGTGAACTCCGGTACACCGGGGAGCTGTTTTTT. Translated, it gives CASSELRYTGELFF.